This is a list of T cell receptor beta chains from one sample in a study of shared clonotypes between healthy human individuals. Sequencing was performed with immunoSEQ multiplex PCR; in TCRdb, only in-frame clones are kept and a portion is missing. The sample shows 2 million to 2.5 million clones, around 90% of them seen only once. Sequencing was done on a sample of naive CD4+ T cells from PBMCs. The receptors originated from a young man in good health. Some clones in this sample may be carry-over from other donors' samples. CDR3s include the opening cysteine and the closing phenylalanine or tryptophan. A D gene is named only where the DNA matches it firmly.

V gene	D gene	J gene	CDR3 DNA	CDR3 protein
TRBV5-6	TRBD1	TRBJ1-2	TGTGCCAGCAGCCTGACAGGGGTTGGCTACACCTTC	CASSLTGVGYTF
TRBV7-3	.	TRBJ1-1	TGTGCCAGCAGCTTAAACACCCACACTGAAGCTTTCTTT	CASSLNTHTEAFF
TRBV6-1	.	TRBJ1-4	TGTGCCAGCAGCGGAGGACCCAATGAAAAACTGTTTTTT	CASSGGPNEKLFF
TRBV6-5	.	TRBJ1-1	TGTGCCAGCAGTTACTCGTTCCAAGGAGGGTACACTGAAGCTTTCTTT	CASSYSFQGGYTEAFF
TRBV18	.	TRBJ1-1	TGTGCCAGCTCAAACGGAGTGAACACTGAAGCTTTCTTT	CASSNGVNTEAFF
TRBV18	TRBD2	TRBJ2-3	TGTGCCAGCTCACCCCTGACTAGTGGGAGGGCCCCTGGCACAGATACGCAGTATTTT	CASSPLTSGRAPGTDTQYF
TRBV29-1	.	TRBJ1-1	TGCAGCGTTGAAAGGGTAGTGACCGGACGGACTGAAGCTTTCTTT	CSVERVVTGRTEAFF
TRBV5-1	.	TRBJ2-1	TGCGCCAGCAGCTTGGGTTCCGGCAGCTCCTACAATGAGCAGTTCTTC	CASSLGSGSSYNEQFF
TRBV28	.	TRBJ1-4	TGTGCCAGCAGTTTGACAGCAAAACTGTTTTTT	CASSLTAKLFF
TRBV28	TRBD1	TRBJ1-5	TGTGCCAGCAGTTTATGGGCATCAGGGGGCTTACAGCCCCAGCATTTT	CASSLWASGGLQPQHF
TRBV11-3	TRBD2	TRBJ2-2	TGTGCCAGCAGCCCCCTAGGGCTAGCGGGAGAAACCGGGGAGCTGTTTTTT	CASSPLGLAGETGELFF